Each of the 9 T cell receptor beta chains below was sequenced from the same sample in a study of blood T cells in healthy people across ages. Sample-barcoded 5' priming and a J-beta primer mix drove a second PCR of roughly 7 to 11 cycles. MiXCR, run by TCRdb on the 5' RACE reads, gives a single entry per CDR3 protein. The sample carries roughly 860,000 distinct CDR3 sequences, approximately 59% recorded once. The sample was blood. Receptors were obtained from a man aged 25 to 45 in good health.

This clonotype has a handful of counts. The gene calls are TRBV7-2 and TRBJ2-3, with 8 bases lining up with TRBD1. This CDR3 spans 15 amino acids. CDR1 SGHTA and CDR2 FQGNSA come from the germline V gene. Losses at the gene ends were 5 bases for V and 8 bases for J; bases not matched to a gene: 12. The CDR3 spells CASSLRTGLDGTQYF. CDR3 sequence (DNA): TGTGCCAGCAGCCTTCGGACAGGGCTCGATGGTACGCAGTATTTT.

The chain has TRBV3-1 and TRBJ1-5; D gene unclear. This CDR3 has 15 residues. The V end was cut by 0 bases, the J end by 1 base, with 7 bases between. Germline V gene sequence: CDR1 LGHDT, CDR2 YNNKEL (reference sequence). The CDR3, as DNA: TGTGCCAGCAGCCAAGAAGGCCAAAGCAATCAGCCCCAGCATTTT. Translating gives CASSQEGQSNQPQHF. Using reference TRBV3-1 and TRBJ1-5 for the parts outside the CDR3, the full variable domain is DTAVSQTPKYLVTQMGNDKSIKCEQNLGHDTMYWYKQDSKKFLKIMFSYNNKELIINETVPNRFSPKSPDKAHLNLHINSLELGDSAVYFCASSQEGQSNQPQHFGDGTRLSIL.

The genes are TRBV15 and TRBJ1-1; 8 nucleotides align to TRBD1. The CDR3 runs 15 residues. With V trimmed by 4 bases and J by 1 base, 5 bases remained unmatched. Germline V gene sequence: CDR1 LNHNV, CDR2 YYDKDF (reference sequence). CDR3 residues: CATSKRQGSNTEAFF. The DNA for the CDR3 is TGTGCCACCAGCAAGCGACAGGGGTCGAACACTGAAGCTTTCTTT.

This rearrangement joins TRBV10-3 to TRBJ2-3, with 13 bases matching TRBD2. CDR1 and CDR2 (germline): ENHRY, SYGVKD. V trimming: 3 bases; J trimming: 2 bases; junction bases outside the gene matches: 2. This CDR3 region has 16 residues. In DNA, the CDR3 is TGTGCCATCAGTGAACTAGCGGGGGGGATCACAGATACGCAGTATTTT. Translated: CAISELAGGITDTQYF.

The sample holds a few counts of this clonotype. This may be a read error: a much more frequent sequence differs by one nucleotide. V and J are TRBV20-1 and TRBJ2-1, with D possibly matching TRBD2 (6 bases). There are 14 residues in the CDR3. Germline loops: CDR1 DFQATT, CDR2 SNEGSKA (reference sequence). Trimming left V 3 bases short and J 3 bases short, with 12 bases between. CDR3 residues: CSASKRAGYNEQFF. CDR3 in DNA: TGCAGTGCTAGTAAACGAGCGGGCTACAATGAGCAGTTCTTC.

The chain couples TRBV6-1 to TRBJ2-4; D is perhaps TRBD2 (6 bases). Germline CDR1 reads MNHNS; CDR2 reads SASEGT. The CDR3 covers 15 residues. The germline V and J ends were trimmed by 6 bases and 13 bases, with 25 bases remaining between them. This CDR3 is CASRPGKASREKQYF. DNA of the CDR3: TGTGCCAGCAGACCCGGGAAGGCTAGTCGGGAGAAGCAGTACTTC.

This clonotype was seen only a few times. The V and J genes are TRBV9 and TRBJ2-5; maybe TRBD1 (6 bases). Per germline, CDR1 SGDLS and CDR2 YYNGEE. The CDR3 is 13 residues long. V was pared by 4 bases and J by 5 bases, with 12 bases between. Written as DNA, the CDR3 is TGTGCCAGCAGCCCACAGGGACCCGAGACCCAGTACTTC. Residues: CASSPQGPETQYF.

The J gene is TRBJ2-5, the V gene TRBV20-1; TRBD2 aligns across 14 bases. Per germline, CDR1 DFQATT and CDR2 SNEGSKA (reference sequence). CDR3 length: 17 amino acids. V shed 6 bases and J 4 bases; nucleotides not matched to a gene: 13. The DNA for the CDR3 is TGCAGTGCCCCCCGGGGGACTAGCGGGGGAGGGAGAGAGACCCAGTACTTC. It specifies CSAPRGTSGGGRETQYF.

This rearrangement joins TRBV5-1 to TRBJ2-2, with no clear D. Trimming cost V 5 bases and J 0 bases, with 8 bases left between them. This CDR3 is 14 amino acids long. Germline V gene lookup returns CDR1 SGHRS and CDR2 YFSETQ. CDR3 in amino acids: CASRATANTGELFF. As DNA, the CDR3 is TGCGCCAGCAGGGCCACCGCGAACACCGGGGAGCTGTTTTTT.